The rows below give T cell receptor beta chains drawn from one sample of a study of cytomegalovirus exposure and HLA in healthy donors. Sequencing used immunoSEQ multiplex PCR; TCRdb keeps in-frame clones, though not all of them. The sample records about 140,000 clones, about 80% being singletons. Sequenced sample: PBMCs. These receptors were taken from a man aged 25 to 40 in good health and CMV-seropositive. The CDR3 runs from the conserved cysteine through the conserved F or W.

TRBV27 | CASSLRVGTIPTNEKLFF
TRBV7-2 | CASSWTSGGAKSHEQYF
TRBV18 | CASSPGTGNTEAFF
TRBV5-5 | CASSRRVGNEAFF
TRBV2 | CATSYIREPPQYF
TRBV7-9 | CASSQEGAVGTRYTF
TRBV7-7 | CASSLGGQGSEQYF
TRBV19 | CASGTGGWETQYF
TRBV5-4 | CASSSGLLTDTQYF
TRBV5-5 | CASRSGQGTEAFF
TRBV27 | CASSLLGSGRSGYTF
TRBV30 | CAWRGTGGLEKLFF
TRBV11-2 | CASSPGGGRQLNTEAFF
TRBV30 | CAWSVWGPGGELFF
TRBV6-1 | CASQQRGGIDTQYF
TRBV2 | CASRGQLLPNTEAFF
TRBV5-5 | CASSPPGANYGYTF
TRBV9 | CASSGRMSSYNEQFF
TRBV4-3 | CASSLGGPYNEQFF
TRBV7-8 | CASSSGNRGPGTGELFF
TRBV11-3 | CASSLTGTNTGELFF
TRBV18 | CASSPGQGYGYTF
TRBV9 | CASSVAAGGLNTEAFF
TRBV28 | CASSLFRGNNQPQHF
TRBV4-3 | CASSQERNTEAFF
TRBV29-1 | CSGRTSGIKKEFF
TRBV7-9 | CASVKGAAIYEQYF
TRBV4-2 | CASSQAIRGRANQPQHF
TRBV5-6 | CASSLGQGVGQPQHF
TRBV11-2 | CASSLVTTGEGNGYTF
TRBV6-5 | CASSSRTGVFDEQYF
TRBV28 | CASRWGGFGTGELFF
TRBV4-1 | CASSLGQGVGETQYF
TRBV19 | CASRITGGSYEQYF
TRBV25-1 | CASSEFGQSNYGYTF
TRBV2 | CASSEISWTSGSFYEQYF
TRBV27 | CASSLKVSSSPLHF
TRBV2 | CASRLTGTGALSNQPQHF
TRBV6-5 | CASTQGTSGWVF
TRBV7-3 | CASSLGSGRDGEQYF
TRBV6-1 | CASKKTATSTDTQYF
TRBV7-9 | CASSLPPNTGSADTQYF
TRBV10-1 | CASSGKEQAEAFF
TRBV5-1 | CASSRGQGMSTDTQYF
TRBV28 | CASSTTGRRTEAFF
TRBV10-2 | CARLLAGGEETQYF
TRBV5-6 | CASSLRGGDTEAFF
TRBV15 | CATSMDRAQPQHF
TRBV6-4 | CASRSHNEQFF
TRBV7-2 | CASSLLTGFTGNTIYF
TRBV6-6 | CASSYTRETQYF
TRBV7-2 | CASSRSRGSTEAFF
TRBV29-1 | CSVEQVLYEQYF
TRBV5-6 | CASSTGNKPLNTEAFF
TRBV19 | CASSIETGGEQYF